This T cell receptor (beta chain) is from a study of blood T cell repertoires in COVID-19. On the study more broadly: The United States, Italy and Spain provided the acute and convalescent COVID-19 samples.

CDR3 size: 13 residues. CDR1 and CDR2 from the germline V gene are MNHNY and SVGAGI (reference sequence). Deletions cut 0 bases from V and 8 bases from J, with 7 bases between. Profiled with immunoSEQ multiplex PCR; TCRdb holds only in-frame clones, not every one. The sample yields more than 45,000 clones, 80% to 90% seen once. The clonotype comes from a man in his 60s with acute or convalescent COVID-19. V and J are TRBV6-6 and TRBJ1-4, with D perhaps TRBD1 (6 bases). What was sequenced was peripheral blood. Here the CDR3 reads CASSYSGAEKLFF. In DNA form, the CDR3 reads TGTGCCAGCAGTTACTCGGGGGCGGAAAAACTGTTTTTT.